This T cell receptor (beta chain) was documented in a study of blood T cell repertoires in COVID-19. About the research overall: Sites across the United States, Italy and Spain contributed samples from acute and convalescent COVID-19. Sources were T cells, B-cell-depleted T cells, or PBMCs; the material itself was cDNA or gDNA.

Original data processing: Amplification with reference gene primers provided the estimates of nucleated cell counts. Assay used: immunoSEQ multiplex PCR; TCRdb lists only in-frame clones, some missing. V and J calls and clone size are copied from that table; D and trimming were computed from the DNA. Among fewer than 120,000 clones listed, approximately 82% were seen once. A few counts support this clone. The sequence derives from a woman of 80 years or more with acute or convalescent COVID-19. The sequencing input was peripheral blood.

The CDR3 sequence: CASSIGGQPSQPQHF. As DNA, the CDR3 is TGTGCCAGTAGTATAGGAGGACAGCCTAGTCAGCCCCAGCATTTT. V and J are TRBV19 and TRBJ1-5, with D possibly matching TRBD1 (6 bases). This CDR3 spans 15 amino acids. V lost 1 base to trimming and J lost 6 bases, with 13 bases between them. Per germline, CDR1 LNHDA and CDR2 SQIVND (reference sequence). The full variable domain, in which reference TRBV19 and TRBJ1-5 provide the parts outside the CDR3, is DGGITQSPKYLFRKEGQNVTLSCEQNLNHDAMYWYRQDPGQGLRLIYYSQIVNDFQKGDIAEGYSVSREKKESFPLTVTSAQKNPTAFYLCASSIGGQPSQPQHFGDGTRLSIL.